This is a list of T cell receptor beta chains from one sample in a study of monozygotic twins with cystic fibrosis. Assay used: immunoSEQ multiplex PCR; TCRdb lists only in-frame clones, some missing. The data show just over 35,000 clones, 85% to 95% seen once. Specimen: blood. These receptor sequences come from a boy aged 2 to 9 with cystic fibrosis. Each CDR3 is given with its conserved first and last residue. The order of the fields is CDR3 protein, CDR3 DNA, J gene, clone size, D gene, V gene. D genes are given only for firm matches. Size tells how often a clone was seen (once, few, many) or the class of an expanded clone, and some rows leave it out.

CDR3 protein: CASSTTGATYNEQFF; CDR3 DNA: TGTGCCAGCAGCACCACGGGGGCCACCTACAATGAGCAGTTCTTC; J gene: TRBJ2-1; clone size: once; D gene: .; V gene: TRBV9
CDR3 protein: CASSFQGGNEKLFF; CDR3 DNA: TGTGCCAGCAGCTTTCAGGGGGGAAATGAAAAACTGTTTTTT; J gene: TRBJ1-4; clone size: .; D gene: TRBD1; V gene: TRBV13
CDR3 protein: CASSQEVTLAKNIQYF; CDR3 DNA: TGTGCCAGCAGCCAAGAGGTGACTCTAGCCAAAAACATTCAGTACTTC; J gene: TRBJ2-4; clone size: .; D gene: .; V gene: TRBV4-2
CDR3 protein: CSAGTGDQPQHF; CDR3 DNA: TGCAGCGCCGGGACAGGGGATCAGCCCCAGCATTTT; J gene: TRBJ1-5; clone size: .; D gene: TRBD1; V gene: TRBV29-1
CDR3 protein: CASTSGGKNTEAFF; CDR3 DNA: TGTGCCAGCACCTCTGGTGGTAAGAACACTGAAGCTTTCTTT; J gene: TRBJ1-1; clone size: .; D gene: .; V gene: TRBV7-9
CDR3 protein: CASSSDSYEQYF; CDR3 DNA: TGTGCCAGCAGCTCGGACTCCTACGAGCAGTACTTC; J gene: TRBJ2-7; clone size: .; D gene: .; V gene: TRBV5-4
CDR3 protein: CASSVPDGAQYF; CDR3 DNA: TGTGCCAGCAGCGTACCAGATGGGGCCCAGTACTTC; J gene: TRBJ2-5; clone size: .; D gene: .; V gene: TRBV7-9
CDR3 protein: CASSALTRVAEAFF; CDR3 DNA: TGTGCCAGCAGCGCCCTTACCAGGGTCGCTGAAGCTTTCTTT; J gene: TRBJ1-1; clone size: .; D gene: .; V gene: TRBV2
CDR3 protein: CASSSQRGGNEKLFF; CDR3 DNA: TGTGCCAGCAGTTCCCAACGGGGTGGGAATGAAAAACTGTTTTTT; J gene: TRBJ1-4; clone size: .; D gene: .; V gene: TRBV27
CDR3 protein: CSASRPSSYEQYF; CDR3 DNA: TGCAGCGCCTCCAGGCCCAGCTCCTACGAGCAGTACTTC; J gene: TRBJ2-7; clone size: .; D gene: .; V gene: TRBV29-1
CDR3 protein: CASSESPATNEKLFF; CDR3 DNA: TGTGCCAGCAGTGAAAGCCCTGCAACTAATGAAAAACTGTTTTTT; J gene: TRBJ1-4; clone size: .; D gene: .; V gene: TRBV6-1
CDR3 protein: CASSVPQGAYGYTF; CDR3 DNA: TGTGCCAGCAGTGTGCCCCAGGGGGCCTATGGCTACACCTTC; J gene: TRBJ1-2; clone size: .; D gene: TRBD1; V gene: TRBV6-1
CDR3 protein: CASSLAPGSLGNTIYF; CDR3 DNA: TGCGCCAGCAGCTTGGCACCGGGGTCTCTGGGAAACACCATATATTTT; J gene: TRBJ1-3; clone size: .; D gene: .; V gene: TRBV5-1
CDR3 protein: CASSIPGGGYEQYF; CDR3 DNA: TGTGCCAGTAGTATTCCCGGCGGGGGCTACGAGCAGTACTTC; J gene: TRBJ2-7; clone size: once; D gene: TRBD2; V gene: TRBV19
CDR3 protein: CASKDRLGYNEQFF; CDR3 DNA: TGTGCCAGCAAGGACAGACTCGGCTACAATGAGCAGTTCTTC; J gene: TRBJ2-1; clone size: .; D gene: .; V gene: TRBV2
CDR3 protein: CASIQTGGGSEAFF; CDR3 DNA: TGTGCCAGTATCCAGACAGGGGGCGGTTCTGAAGCTTTCTTT; J gene: TRBJ1-1; clone size: .; D gene: TRBD1; V gene: TRBV19
CDR3 protein: CASPSAGQPQHF; CDR3 DNA: TGTGCCAGCCCCTCCGCCGGCCAGCCCCAGCATTTT; J gene: TRBJ1-5; clone size: .; D gene: .; V gene: TRBV21-1
CDR3 protein: CASSYYGELFF; CDR3 DNA: TGTGCCAGCAGTTACTACGGGGAGCTGTTTTTT; J gene: TRBJ2-2; clone size: .; D gene: .; V gene: TRBV6-5
CDR3 protein: CATSRDLRGQGYSTEAFF; CDR3 DNA: TGTGCCACCAGCAGAGATCTCAGGGGACAGGGCTATAGCACTGAAGCTTTCTTT; J gene: TRBJ1-1; clone size: .; D gene: TRBD1; V gene: TRBV15
CDR3 protein: CASSLEIGRFNYGYTF; CDR3 DNA: TGTGCCAGCAGCTTGGAGATAGGGAGGTTTAACTATGGCTACACCTTC; J gene: TRBJ1-2; clone size: .; D gene: .; V gene: TRBV5-6
CDR3 protein: CASSSPGTQYF; CDR3 DNA: TGTGCCAGCAGTTCCCCGGGGACCCAGTACTTC; J gene: TRBJ2-5; clone size: .; D gene: .; V gene: TRBV6-5
CDR3 protein: CASSLNRVTGDGGYTF; CDR3 DNA: TGTGCCAGCAGCTTAAATCGGGTTACAGGGGATGGGGGCTACACCTTC; J gene: TRBJ1-2; clone size: .; D gene: TRBD1; V gene: TRBV7-9
CDR3 protein: CASRNRGPSYEQYF; CDR3 DNA: TGTGCCAGCAGGAACAGGGGGCCCTCCTACGAGCAGTACTTC; J gene: TRBJ2-7; clone size: .; D gene: TRBD1; V gene: TRBV13
CDR3 protein: CASSPFLREGETQYF; CDR3 DNA: TGTGCCAGCAGCCCCTTCCTCAGAGAGGGGGAGACCCAGTACTTC; J gene: TRBJ2-5; clone size: .; D gene: .; V gene: TRBV7-8
CDR3 protein: CSVEDQLGELFF; CDR3 DNA: TGCAGCGTTGAAGATCAACTCGGGGAGCTGTTTTTT; J gene: TRBJ2-2; clone size: .; D gene: .; V gene: TRBV29-1
CDR3 protein: CASSQGGGGKLFF; CDR3 DNA: TGCGCCAGCAGCCAAGGGGGAGGGGGTAAACTGTTTTTT; J gene: TRBJ1-4; clone size: .; D gene: .; V gene: TRBV4-3
CDR3 protein: CASTPGQGLGGNQPQHF; CDR3 DNA: TGTGCCAGCACCCCGGGACAGGGGTTAGGCGGCAATCAGCCCCAGCATTTT; J gene: TRBJ1-5; clone size: .; D gene: TRBD1; V gene: TRBV2
CDR3 protein: CASSLYGGEDTQYF; CDR3 DNA: TGTGCCAGCAGCTTGTACGGGGGGGAAGATACGCAGTATTTT; J gene: TRBJ2-3; clone size: .; D gene: TRBD2; V gene: TRBV5-6
CDR3 protein: CASSLAPGGSYEQYF; CDR3 DNA: TGTGCCAGCAGCTTAGCGCCAGGGGGTTCCTACGAGCAGTACTTC; J gene: TRBJ2-7; clone size: .; D gene: TRBD1; V gene: TRBV7-2
CDR3 protein: CASSLLPGADQPQHF; CDR3 DNA: TGTGCCAGCAGCTTGCTTCCGGGGGCAGATCAGCCCCAGCATTTT; J gene: TRBJ1-5; clone size: few; D gene: .; V gene: TRBV5-5
CDR3 protein: CASGRQESSGNTIYF; CDR3 DNA: TGTGCCAGCGGCCGACAGGAGAGCTCTGGAAACACCATATATTTT; J gene: TRBJ1-3; clone size: .; D gene: .; V gene: TRBV6-5
CDR3 protein: CASSSGGNSYEQYF; CDR3 DNA: TGTGCCAGCAGCTCGGGGGGGAACTCCTACGAGCAGTACTTC; J gene: TRBJ2-7; clone size: .; D gene: TRBD2; V gene: TRBV27
CDR3 protein: CASSYDPQGRYEQYF; CDR3 DNA: TGTGCCAGCAGTTACGACCCCCAGGGCAGGTACGAGCAGTACTTC; J gene: TRBJ2-7; clone size: .; D gene: .; V gene: TRBV6-5
CDR3 protein: CASSVGGRNFGETQYF; CDR3 DNA: TGTGCCAGCAGCGTAGGGGGACGAAATTTCGGAGAGACCCAGTACTTC; J gene: TRBJ2-5; clone size: .; D gene: .; V gene: TRBV9
CDR3 protein: CASRRDSHYEQYF; CDR3 DNA: TGTGCCAGCAGAAGGGACAGCCACTACGAGCAGTACTTC; J gene: TRBJ2-7; clone size: .; D gene: TRBD1; V gene: TRBV25-1
CDR3 protein: CASSFAEQETQYF; CDR3 DNA: TGTGCCAGCAGCTTCGCAGAACAAGAGACCCAGTACTTC; J gene: TRBJ2-5; clone size: .; D gene: .; V gene: TRBV5-6